This is a list of T cell receptor beta chains from one sample in a study of cytomegalovirus exposure and HLA in healthy donors. Sequencing was performed with immunoSEQ multiplex PCR; in TCRdb, only in-frame clones are kept and a portion is missing. Recorded for this sample: fewer than 30,000 clones. Sequenced input: PBMCs. Every receptor here comes from a man aged 30-40 years in good health and CMV-seronegative. Each CDR3 is given with its conserved first and last residue.

>14|TRBJ1-5|TRBV19
CASSGTGGNQPQHF
>15|TRBJ2-7|TRBV25-1
CASSLQGGVAYEQYF
>15|TRBJ1-4|TRBV6-5
CASSPGQGPNEKLFF
>14|TRBJ1-2|TRBV5-1
CASSLADRAYGYTF
>12|TRBJ1-1|TRBV7-2
CASSRGGVEAFF
>11|.|TRBV6-5
CASSFLYEQYF
>16|TRBJ1-6|TRBV7-9
CASSLVAPSGNSPLHF
>14|TRBJ1-6|TRBV30
CAWTTGGADSPLHF
>15|TRBJ2-7|TRBV19
CASSIFGTGEYEQYF
>14|TRBJ2-7|TRBV29-1
CSANGRGGTYEQYF
>15|TRBJ2-1|TRBV5-1
CASSSGLADYNEQFF
>17|TRBJ1-4|TRBV27
CASSEPTGRDSNEKLFF
>14|TRBJ1-2|TRBV28
CASILDRANYGYTF
>14|TRBJ2-7|TRBV18
CASSPVAGSNEQYF
>17|TRBJ2-3|TRBV5-1
CASSLAVTSLSVDTQYF
>22|TRBJ1-5|TRBV19
CARGSLRSKKRDREVKSQPQHF
>14|TRBJ2-3|TRBV7-2
CASSPQSSADTQYF
>14|TRBJ2-7|TRBV7-2
CASSVDRFYYEQYF
>13|TRBJ1-1|TRBV29-1
CSVAGQLNTEAFF
>15|TRBJ2-2|TRBV6-6
CASSYPGQSTGELFF
>17|TRBJ2-7|TRBV14
CASSQSQAGGLEDEQYF